What follows is one TCR beta chain and its context. Its cognate antigen is unknown. The PCR ran on 60 Vbeta and 13 Jbeta primers. The table came from immunoSEQ multiplex PCR; TCRdb's copy has only in-frame clones and leaves some out. The profile shows about 190,000 clones, roughly 80% of them singletons. The CDR3 consists of 14 residues. V dropped 0 bases and J dropped 5 bases, with 8 bases sitting between them. CDR1 and CDR2 from the germline V gene are SGHRS and YFSETQ. The data stem from a study of cytomegalovirus exposure and HLA in healthy donors. Study findings and constraints: Testing in vitro showed a few CMV-associated chains specific for CMV antigens.

This rearrangement joins TRBV5-1 to TRBJ1-4, with D tentatively TRBD1 (5 bases). The sequence was collected from a man aged 50 or older in good health and CMV-seronegative. The sequencing sample was made of PBMCs. CDR3 protein: CASSLAGANEKLFF. The CDR3, as DNA: TGCGCCAGCAGCTTGGCTGGGGCAAATGAAAAACTGTTTTTT.